This T cell receptor beta chain was found in a study of T-cell reconstitution after alpha-beta-depleted transplantation in children (dated by TCRdb to between 2015 and 2016). The study in broad terms: Using TCR repertoire profiling, the study followed T-cell immune reconstitution in a quantitative way in children after TCRalphabeta/CD19-depleted allogeneic hematopoietic cell transplantation. General findings and caveats noted by the study authors: About two months after transplant, the apparently early recovery of alphabetaT-cell counts reportedly depended on just several hundred clones that had expanded rapidly and came from non-depleted graft cells. The high TCRbeta diversity at day 60 in some patients was ascribed to recipient T cells and intrathymic progenitors that had survived conditioning. Over subsequent months, a decline in hyperexpanded clone frequencies was noted, and after one year, T-cell counts and TCRbeta diversity were mostly ascribed to newly produced T cells.

This clonotype was recorded at least ten times. The clone's antigen remains unknown. It has no much larger one-base neighbor in the sample; base qualities were not kept. The treatment or condition label corresponds to: allogeneic hematopoietic cell transplantation with graft depleted of TCRalphabeta T cells and CD19 B cells. The children who served as transplant recipients had been given grafts of TCRalphabeta/CD19-depleted allogeneic hematopoietic cells. Library preparation was by PCR. The reads were generated on an Illumina HiSeq 2500. To normalize quantification of the TCRbeta repertoire, the TCR libraries were built with molecular barcoding that relied on unique molecular identifiers. The public reads were reanalyzed by TCRdb: fastp trimming at Q25, MiXCR alignment, in-frame beta chains only. One record per CDR3 amino acid sequence lists the most common genes and DNA. The table for this sample lists some 300,000 distinct CDR3 sequences; about 9.5% of them were counted only once. Less than 9% of the sample comes from the top ten.

The starting material was PBMCs, obtained before TCRalphabeta/CD19-depleted stem cell transplant. The receptor's source is a boy in the first two years of life with acute myeloid leukemia, due to receive a stem cell transplant.

In nucleotides, the sequence is TGTGCCAGCAGCTCAGAGTTAGGGCAGTACTTC. This encodes CASSSELGQYF. The chain is encoded by TRBV7-9 joined to TRBJ2-7, with the D gene uncertain. Counted from cysteine to phenylalanine, this CDR3 has 11 amino acids. Left in the record is the CDR3 DNA by itself, 33 bases read in frame from the first base. V is reduced by 4 bases and J by 9 bases, leaving a spacing of 10 bases between them. For CDR1 and CDR2, the germline V gene (reference sequence) lists SEHNR and FQNEAQ.